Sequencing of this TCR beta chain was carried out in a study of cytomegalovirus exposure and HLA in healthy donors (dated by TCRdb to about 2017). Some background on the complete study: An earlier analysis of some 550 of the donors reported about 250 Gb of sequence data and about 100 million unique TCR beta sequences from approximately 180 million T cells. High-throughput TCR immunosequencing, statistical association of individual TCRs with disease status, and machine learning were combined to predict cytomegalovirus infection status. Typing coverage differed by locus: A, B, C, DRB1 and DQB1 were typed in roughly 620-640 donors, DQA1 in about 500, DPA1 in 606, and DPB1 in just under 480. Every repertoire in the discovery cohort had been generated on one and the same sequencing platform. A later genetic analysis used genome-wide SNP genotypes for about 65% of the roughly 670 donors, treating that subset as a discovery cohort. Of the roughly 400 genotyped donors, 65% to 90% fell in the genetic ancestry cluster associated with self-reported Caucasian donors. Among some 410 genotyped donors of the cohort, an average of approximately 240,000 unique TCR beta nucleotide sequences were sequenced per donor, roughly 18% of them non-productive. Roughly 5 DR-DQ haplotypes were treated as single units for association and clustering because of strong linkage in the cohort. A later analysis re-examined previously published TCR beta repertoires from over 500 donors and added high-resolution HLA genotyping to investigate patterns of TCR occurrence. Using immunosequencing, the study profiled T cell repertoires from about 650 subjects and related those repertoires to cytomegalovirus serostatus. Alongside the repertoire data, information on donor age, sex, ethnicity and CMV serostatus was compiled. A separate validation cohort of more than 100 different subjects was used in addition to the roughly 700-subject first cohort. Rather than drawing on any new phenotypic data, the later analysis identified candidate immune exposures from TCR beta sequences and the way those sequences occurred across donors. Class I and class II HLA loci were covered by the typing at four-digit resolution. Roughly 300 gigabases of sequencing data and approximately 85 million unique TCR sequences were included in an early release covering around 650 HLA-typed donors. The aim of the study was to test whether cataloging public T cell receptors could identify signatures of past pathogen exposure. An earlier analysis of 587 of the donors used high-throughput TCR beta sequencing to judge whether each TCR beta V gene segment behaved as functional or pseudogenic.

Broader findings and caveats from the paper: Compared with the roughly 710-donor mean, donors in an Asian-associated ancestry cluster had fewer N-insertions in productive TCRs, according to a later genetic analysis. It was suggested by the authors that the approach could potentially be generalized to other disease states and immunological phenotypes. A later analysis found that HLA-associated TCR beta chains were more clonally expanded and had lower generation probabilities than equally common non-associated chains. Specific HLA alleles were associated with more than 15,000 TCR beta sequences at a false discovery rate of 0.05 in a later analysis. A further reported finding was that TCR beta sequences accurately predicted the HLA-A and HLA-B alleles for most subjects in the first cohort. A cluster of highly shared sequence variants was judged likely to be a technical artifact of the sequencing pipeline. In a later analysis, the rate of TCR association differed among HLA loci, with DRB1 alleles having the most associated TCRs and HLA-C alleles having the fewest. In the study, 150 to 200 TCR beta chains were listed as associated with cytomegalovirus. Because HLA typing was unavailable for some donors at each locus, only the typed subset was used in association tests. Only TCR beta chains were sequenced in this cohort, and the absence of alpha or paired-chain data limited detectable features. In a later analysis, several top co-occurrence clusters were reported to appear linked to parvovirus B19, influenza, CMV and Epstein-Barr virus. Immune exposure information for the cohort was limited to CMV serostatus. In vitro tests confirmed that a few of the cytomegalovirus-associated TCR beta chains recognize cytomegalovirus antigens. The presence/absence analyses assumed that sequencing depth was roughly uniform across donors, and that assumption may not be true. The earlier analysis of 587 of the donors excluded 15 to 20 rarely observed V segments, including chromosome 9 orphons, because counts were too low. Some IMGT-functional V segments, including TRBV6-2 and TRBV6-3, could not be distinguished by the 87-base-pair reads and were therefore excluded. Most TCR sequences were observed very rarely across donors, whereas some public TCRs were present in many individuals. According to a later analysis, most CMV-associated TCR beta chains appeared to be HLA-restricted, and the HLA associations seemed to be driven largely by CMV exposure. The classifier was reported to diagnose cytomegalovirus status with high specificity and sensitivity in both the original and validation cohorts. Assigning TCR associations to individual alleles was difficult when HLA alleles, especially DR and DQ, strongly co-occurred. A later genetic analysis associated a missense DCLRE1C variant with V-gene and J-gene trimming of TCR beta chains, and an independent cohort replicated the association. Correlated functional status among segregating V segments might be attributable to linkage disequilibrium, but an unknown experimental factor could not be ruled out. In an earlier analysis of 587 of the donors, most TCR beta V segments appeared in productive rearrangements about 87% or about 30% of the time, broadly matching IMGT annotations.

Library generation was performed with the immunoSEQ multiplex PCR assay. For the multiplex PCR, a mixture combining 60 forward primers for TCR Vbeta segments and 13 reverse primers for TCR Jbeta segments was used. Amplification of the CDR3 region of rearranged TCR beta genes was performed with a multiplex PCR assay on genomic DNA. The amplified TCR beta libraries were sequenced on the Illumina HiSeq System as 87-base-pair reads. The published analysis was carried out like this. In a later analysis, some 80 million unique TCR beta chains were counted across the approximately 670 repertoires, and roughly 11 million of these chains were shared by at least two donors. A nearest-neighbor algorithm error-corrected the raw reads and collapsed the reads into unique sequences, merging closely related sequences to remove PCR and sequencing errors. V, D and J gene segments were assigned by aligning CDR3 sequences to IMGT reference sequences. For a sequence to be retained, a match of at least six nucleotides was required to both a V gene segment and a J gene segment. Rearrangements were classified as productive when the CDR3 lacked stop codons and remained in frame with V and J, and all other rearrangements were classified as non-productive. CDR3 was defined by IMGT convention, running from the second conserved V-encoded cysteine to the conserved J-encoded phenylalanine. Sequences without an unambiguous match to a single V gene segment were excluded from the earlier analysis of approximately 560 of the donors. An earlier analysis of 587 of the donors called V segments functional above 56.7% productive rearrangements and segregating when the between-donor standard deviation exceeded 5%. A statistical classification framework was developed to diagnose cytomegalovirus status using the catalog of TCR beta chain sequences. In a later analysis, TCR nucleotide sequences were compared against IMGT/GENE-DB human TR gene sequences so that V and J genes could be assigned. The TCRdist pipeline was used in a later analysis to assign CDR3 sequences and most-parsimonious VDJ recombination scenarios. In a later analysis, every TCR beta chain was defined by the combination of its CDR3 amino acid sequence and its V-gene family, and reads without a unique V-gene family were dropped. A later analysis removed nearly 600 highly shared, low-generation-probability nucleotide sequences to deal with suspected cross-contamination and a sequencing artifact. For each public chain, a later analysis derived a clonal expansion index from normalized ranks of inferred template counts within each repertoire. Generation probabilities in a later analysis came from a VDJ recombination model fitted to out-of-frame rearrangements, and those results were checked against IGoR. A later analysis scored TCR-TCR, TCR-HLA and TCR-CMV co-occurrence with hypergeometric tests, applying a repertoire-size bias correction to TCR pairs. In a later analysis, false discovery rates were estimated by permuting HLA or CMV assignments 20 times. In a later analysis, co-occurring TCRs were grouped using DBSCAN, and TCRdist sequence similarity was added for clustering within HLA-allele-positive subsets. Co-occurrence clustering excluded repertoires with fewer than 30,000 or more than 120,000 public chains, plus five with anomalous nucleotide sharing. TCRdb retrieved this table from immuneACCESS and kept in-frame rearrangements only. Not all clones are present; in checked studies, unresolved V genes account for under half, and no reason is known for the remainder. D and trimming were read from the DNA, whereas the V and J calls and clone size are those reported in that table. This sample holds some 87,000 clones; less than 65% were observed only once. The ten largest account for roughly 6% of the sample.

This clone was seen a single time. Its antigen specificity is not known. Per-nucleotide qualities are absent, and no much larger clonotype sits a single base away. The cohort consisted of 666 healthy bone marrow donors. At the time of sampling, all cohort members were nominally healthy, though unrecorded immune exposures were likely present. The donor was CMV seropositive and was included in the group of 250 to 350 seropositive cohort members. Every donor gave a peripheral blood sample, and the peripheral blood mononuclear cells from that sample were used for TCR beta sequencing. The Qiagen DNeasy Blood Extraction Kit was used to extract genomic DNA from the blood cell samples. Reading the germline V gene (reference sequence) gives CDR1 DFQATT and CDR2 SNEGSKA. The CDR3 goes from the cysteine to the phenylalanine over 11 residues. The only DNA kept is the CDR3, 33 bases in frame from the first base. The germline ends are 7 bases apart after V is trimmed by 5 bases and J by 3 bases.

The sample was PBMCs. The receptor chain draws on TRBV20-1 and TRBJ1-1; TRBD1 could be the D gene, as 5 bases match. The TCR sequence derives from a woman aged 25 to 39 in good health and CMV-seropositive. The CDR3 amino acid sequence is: CSAVGDTEAFF. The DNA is TGCAGTGCTGTAGGGGACACTGAAGCTTTCTTT.